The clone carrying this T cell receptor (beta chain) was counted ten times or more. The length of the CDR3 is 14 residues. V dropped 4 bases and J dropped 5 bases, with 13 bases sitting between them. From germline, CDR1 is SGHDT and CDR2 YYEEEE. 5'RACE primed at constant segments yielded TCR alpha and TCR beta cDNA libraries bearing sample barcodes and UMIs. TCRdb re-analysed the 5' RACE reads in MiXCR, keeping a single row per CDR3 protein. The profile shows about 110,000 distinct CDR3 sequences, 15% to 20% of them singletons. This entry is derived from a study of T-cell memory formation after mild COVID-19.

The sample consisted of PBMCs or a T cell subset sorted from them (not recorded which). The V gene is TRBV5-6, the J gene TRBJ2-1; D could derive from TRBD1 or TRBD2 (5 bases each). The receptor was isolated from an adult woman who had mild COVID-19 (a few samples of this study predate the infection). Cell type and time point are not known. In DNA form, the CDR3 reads TGTGCCAGCAGCCCCGAGGGACGGCACAATGAGCAGTTCTTC. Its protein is CASSPEGRHNEQFF. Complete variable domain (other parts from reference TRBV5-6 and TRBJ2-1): DAGVTQSPTHLIKTRGQQVTLRCSPKSGHDTVSWYQQALGQGPQFIFQYYEEEERQRGNFPDRFSGHQFPNYSSELNVNALLLGDSALYLCASSPEGRHNEQFFGPGTRLTVL.